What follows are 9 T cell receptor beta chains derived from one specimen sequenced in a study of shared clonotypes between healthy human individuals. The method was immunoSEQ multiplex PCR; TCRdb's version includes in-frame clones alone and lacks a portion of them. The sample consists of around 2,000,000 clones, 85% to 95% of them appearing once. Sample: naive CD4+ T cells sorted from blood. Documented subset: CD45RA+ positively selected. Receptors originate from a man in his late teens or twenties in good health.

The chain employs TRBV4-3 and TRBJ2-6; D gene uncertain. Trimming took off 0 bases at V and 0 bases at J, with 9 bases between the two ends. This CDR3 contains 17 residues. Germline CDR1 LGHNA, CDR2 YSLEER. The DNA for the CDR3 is TGCGCCAGCAGCCAAGATTGGAAGGACTCTGGGGCCAACGTCCTGACTTTC. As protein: CASSQDWKDSGANVLTF.

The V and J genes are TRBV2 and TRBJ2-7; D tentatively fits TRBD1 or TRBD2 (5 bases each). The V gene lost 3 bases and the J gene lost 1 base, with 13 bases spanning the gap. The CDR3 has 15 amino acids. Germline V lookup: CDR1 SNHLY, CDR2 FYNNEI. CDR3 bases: TGTGCCAGCAGTGACTGGGGGAGCGTATCCTACGAGCAGTACTTC. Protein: CASSDWGSVSYEQYF. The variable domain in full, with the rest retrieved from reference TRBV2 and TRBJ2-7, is EPEVTQTPSHQVTQMGQEVILRCVPISNHLYFYWYRQILGQKVEFLVSFYNNEISEKSEIFDDQFSVERPDGSNFTLKIRSTKLEDSAMYFCASSDWGSVSYEQYFGPGTRLTVT.

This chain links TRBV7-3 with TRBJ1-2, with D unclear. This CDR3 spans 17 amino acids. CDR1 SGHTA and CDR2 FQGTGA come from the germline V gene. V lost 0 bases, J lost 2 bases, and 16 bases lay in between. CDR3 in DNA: TGTGCCAGCAGCTTAACGTTTTGGGCTCAATACAACTATGGCTACACCTTC. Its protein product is CASSLTFWAQYNYGYTF.

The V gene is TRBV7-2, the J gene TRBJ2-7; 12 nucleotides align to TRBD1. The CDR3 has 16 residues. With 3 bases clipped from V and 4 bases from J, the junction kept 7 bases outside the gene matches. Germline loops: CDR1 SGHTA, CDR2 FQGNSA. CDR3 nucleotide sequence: TGTGCCAGCAGCTTTCCGGGACAGGGGGCGAAATACGAGCAGTACTTC. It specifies CASSFPGQGAKYEQYF.

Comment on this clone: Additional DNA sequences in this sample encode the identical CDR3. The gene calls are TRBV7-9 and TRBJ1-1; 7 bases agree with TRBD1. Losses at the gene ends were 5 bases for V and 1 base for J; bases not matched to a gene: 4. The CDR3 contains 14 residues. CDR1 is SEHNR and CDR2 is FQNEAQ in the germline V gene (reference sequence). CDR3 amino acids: CASSRQGANTEAFF. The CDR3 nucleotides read TGTGCCAGCAGCCGACAGGGAGCGAACACTGAAGCTTTCTTT.

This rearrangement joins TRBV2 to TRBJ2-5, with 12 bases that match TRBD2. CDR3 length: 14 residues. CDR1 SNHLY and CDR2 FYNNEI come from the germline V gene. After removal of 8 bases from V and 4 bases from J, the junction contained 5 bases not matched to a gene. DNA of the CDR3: TGTGCCAGCGAGAAGGGACTAGCGGGAGAGACCCAGTACTTC. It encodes CASEKGLAGETQYF.

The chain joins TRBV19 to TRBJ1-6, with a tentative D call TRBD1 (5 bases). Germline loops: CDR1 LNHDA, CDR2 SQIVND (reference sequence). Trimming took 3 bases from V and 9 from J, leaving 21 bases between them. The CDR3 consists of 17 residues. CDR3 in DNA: TGTGCCAGTAGTATTACGAGGGGCTGGAAAGGAATTTCACCCCTCCACTTT. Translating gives CASSITRGWKGISPLHF.

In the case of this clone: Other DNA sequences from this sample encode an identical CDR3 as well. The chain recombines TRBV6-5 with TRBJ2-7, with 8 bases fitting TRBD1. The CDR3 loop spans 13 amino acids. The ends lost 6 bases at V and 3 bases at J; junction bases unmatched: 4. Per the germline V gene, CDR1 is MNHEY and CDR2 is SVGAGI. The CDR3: CASSPDRGYEQYF. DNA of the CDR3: TGTGCCAGCAGCCCAGACAGGGGCTACGAGCAGTACTTC.

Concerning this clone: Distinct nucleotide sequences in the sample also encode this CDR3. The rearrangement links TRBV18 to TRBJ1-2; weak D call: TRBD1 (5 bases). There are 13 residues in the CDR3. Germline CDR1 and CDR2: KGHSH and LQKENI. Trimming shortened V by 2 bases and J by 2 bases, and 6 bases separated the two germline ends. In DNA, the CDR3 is TGTGCCAGCTCACCAGGGGGGAACTATGGCTACACCTTC. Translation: CASSPGGNYGYTF.